This TCR beta chain appears in the sequencing data of a study of regulatory T cells in long-lasting Graves disease. Overall study findings and caveats: A greater number of public clonotypes (approximately 2,500) was shared by persistent patients than by new patients (around 970).

Points on this clonotype: Antigen: not known.

Time point denoted: newly diagnosed GD, antithyroid drugs for less than 3 months. Scientists built the TCR library using RNA that was extracted from PBMCs. Sequencing libraries for TCR beta were prepared with iRepertoire HTBI primers and Arm-PCR of CDR3 regions. Each CDR3 protein is one row after TCRdb ran MiXCR on the multiplex PCR reads. Of almost 450,000 distinct CDR3 sequences detected, 15% to 20% appear once; the ten largest clones hold around 11%. This same sample was also part of a study on T cells in Graves' hyperthyroidism and ophthalmopathy.

Source: peripheral blood mononuclear cells (PBMCs), taken at new diagnosis, from a patient treated with antithyroid drugs. This TCR was sampled from a woman aged 25 to 45 with Graves disease.

The CDR3 region is CATSRDRGPGETQYF. The CDR3 nucleotides read TGTGCCACCAGCAGGGACAGGGGCCCGGGGGAGACCCAGTACTTC. This rearrangement joins TRBV15 to TRBJ2-5; 9 nucleotides align to TRBD1. CDR1 and CDR2 from the germline V gene are LNHNV and YYDKDF (reference sequence). CDR3 length: 15 amino acids. With V trimmed by 3 bases and J by 5 bases, 7 bases remained unmatched.